Listed here are 14 T cell receptor beta chains from one sample, sequenced in a study of regulatory and conventional T cells in RAG deficiency. Blood CD4+ CD25-high CD127-low regulatory T cells supplied the genomic DNA template. Sequencing was performed with immunoSEQ multiplex PCR; in TCRdb, only in-frame clones are kept and a portion is missing. Of tens of thousands of clones listed, approximately 90% are singletons. The sample was also reused in another study, on regulatory T cells. That work contributes: Primers: 52 TRBV forward and 13 TRBJ reverse.

The sequencing sample was made of Tregs sorted from blood. The receptors were sampled from a human donor in good health.

The CDR3: CASSPAGVPDTQYF. CDR3 nucleotide sequence: TGTGCCAGCTCACCAGCAGGGGTGCCAGATACGCAGTATTTT. The chain links TRBV18 to TRBJ2-3; tentatively, D is TRBD1 (6 bases). V was shortened by 2 bases and J by 4 bases, with 10 bases between the two germline ends. CDR1 and CDR2 from the germline V gene are KGHSH and LQKENI. CDR3 length: 14 amino acids.

The rearrangement links TRBV5-1 to TRBJ2-7; 9 nucleotides match TRBD1. The CDR3 loop spans 15 amino acids. V was clipped by 1 base and J by 3 bases; unmatched bases: 5. Per germline, CDR1 SGHRS and CDR2 YFSETQ. CDR3 residues: CASSLTGQGNYEQYF. CDR3 DNA sequence: TGCGCCAGCAGCTTGACGGGACAGGGTAACTACGAGCAGTACTTC.

The chain links TRBV6-1 to TRBJ2-7; TRBD2 agrees at 8 bases. CDR3 length: 15 residues. With V trimmed by 0 bases and J by 3 bases, 4 bases remained unmatched. Germline V gene sequence: CDR1 MNHNS, CDR2 SASEGT. CDR3 protein: CASSEARGGLYEQYF. As DNA, the CDR3 is TGTGCCAGCAGTGAAGCTCGGGGGGGACTCTACGAGCAGTACTTC.

This clone was seen a single time. The genes are TRBV6-5 and TRBJ1-1; the D is unclear. This CDR3 is built from 12 residues. Looked up from germline, CDR1 is MNHEY and CDR2 is SVGAGI. Trimming stripped 5 bases from V and 12 bases from J, with 16 bases between. CDR3 residues: CASSHPTSHPFF. The CDR3 DNA is TGTGCCAGCAGTCACCCGACATCCCACCCTTTCTTT.

The chain employs TRBV28 and TRBJ1-2; perhaps TRBD1 as D (5 bases). This CDR3 spans 16 amino acids. V shed 6 bases and J shed 4 bases, with 21 bases lying between them. The germline V gene encodes CDR1 MDHEN and CDR2 SYDVKM. For the CDR3, the DNA is TGTGCCAGCAGCAAAGCGGGACTCTCTGGACCCTATGGCTACACCTTC. Protein product: CASSKAGLSGPYGYTF.

The rearrangement links TRBV19 to TRBJ1-2; 8 bases align to TRBD1. Germline assignment: CDR1 LNHDA and CDR2 SQIVND (reference sequence). This CDR3 has 14 residues. With 4 bases clipped from V and 8 bases from J, the junction kept 9 bases outside the gene matches. This CDR3 is CASSTIQGAGGYTF. CDR3 nucleotides: TGTGCCAGTAGTACGATCCAGGGGGCCGGGGGCTACACCTTC.

This clone was observed a handful of times. The J gene is TRBJ1-1, the V gene TRBV19; TRBD1 might be the D (5 bases). The germline CDR1 and CDR2 sequences are LNHDA and SQIVND (reference sequence). There are 15 residues in the CDR3. The V end lost 8 bases, the J end lost 1 base, and 17 bases lay between the germline ends. CDR3 sequence: CASRKAGRGNTEAFF. The DNA of the CDR3 is TGTGCCAGTCGAAAAGCAGGGCGGGGGAACACTGAAGCTTTCTTT.

CDR3 loop: CASDGPEQFF. In DNA form, the CDR3 reads TGTGCTAGTGACGGGCCCGAGCAGTTCTTC. This chain joins TRBV12-5 and TRBJ2-1; D is uncertain. The CDR3 runs 10 residues. Germline assignment: CDR1 LGHNT and CDR2 FRNRAP. V was cut by 7 bases and J by 10 bases, with 8 bases left in between.

J is TRBJ2-7 and V is TRBV6-5, with D unresolved. The CDR3 runs to 10 residues. V was shortened by 8 bases and J by 4 bases, with 6 bases between the two germline ends. Looked up from germline, CDR1 is MNHEY and CDR2 is SVGAGI. The CDR3 loop reads CASGRYEQYF. For the CDR3, the DNA is TGTGCCAGCGGTAGATACGAGCAGTACTTC.

The chain has TRBV5-1 and TRBJ1-6; 7 nucleotides line up with TRBD1. After removal of 4 bases from V and 6 bases from J, the junction contained 10 bases not matched to a gene. CDR1 is SGHRS and CDR2 is YFSETQ in the germline V gene. This CDR3 region has 16 residues. CDR3 loop: CASSGGTVAVNSPLHF. CDR3 nucleotide sequence: TGCGCCAGCAGCGGCGGGACAGTGGCCGTTAATTCACCCCTCCACTTT.

V and J are TRBV4-1 and TRBJ2-7; no clear D gene. V was cut by 1 base and J by 1 base, with 11 bases left in between. This CDR3 spans 15 amino acids. The germline V gene has CDR1 MGHRA and CDR2 YSYEKL. The CDR3 region is CASSQAAFESYEQYF. In DNA form, the CDR3 reads TGCGCCAGCAGCCAAGCTGCCTTCGAATCCTACGAGCAGTACTTC.

This clone showed up just once. This sequence joins TRBV11-2 and TRBJ1-3; D might be TRBD1 (6 bases). Germline-derived CDR1 and CDR2 are SGHAT and FQNNGV. V lost 5 bases and J 0 bases, leaving 11 bases between the germline ends. The CDR3 covers 15 residues. DNA for the CDR3: TGTGCCAGCAGCCATAACAGGGTCTCTGGAAACACCATATATTTT. It codes for CASSHNRVSGNTIYF.

This clone was detected only once. The gene calls are TRBV7-9 and TRBJ2-1; unclear D gene. The V end lost 5 bases, the J end lost 3 bases, and 11 bases lay between the germline ends. In germline, CDR1 is SEHNR, CDR2 FQNEAQ (reference sequence). This CDR3 comprises 14 residues. CDR3 DNA: TGTGCCAGCAGCCCCGACTGGATCTACAATGAGCAGTTCTTC. Translation: CASSPDWIYNEQFF. The full variable domain, completed using reference TRBV7-9 and TRBJ2-1, is DTGVSQNPRHKITKRGQNVTFRCDPISEHNRLYWYRQTLGQGPEFLTYFQNEAQLEKSRLLSDRFSAERPKGSFSTLEIQRTEQGDSAMYLCASSPDWIYNEQFFGPGTRLTVL.

The V gene is TRBV14, the J gene TRBJ2-1, with TRBD1 matching over 7 bases. The V segment lost 1 base and the J segment 3 bases; nucleotides outside the gene matches: 9. Germline values: CDR1 SGHDN, CDR2 FVKESK. The length of the CDR3 is 17 residues. The CDR3 is CASSQGIANRGYNEQFF. CDR3 nucleotides: TGTGCCAGCAGCCAAGGGATAGCTAACAGGGGCTACAATGAGCAGTTCTTC.